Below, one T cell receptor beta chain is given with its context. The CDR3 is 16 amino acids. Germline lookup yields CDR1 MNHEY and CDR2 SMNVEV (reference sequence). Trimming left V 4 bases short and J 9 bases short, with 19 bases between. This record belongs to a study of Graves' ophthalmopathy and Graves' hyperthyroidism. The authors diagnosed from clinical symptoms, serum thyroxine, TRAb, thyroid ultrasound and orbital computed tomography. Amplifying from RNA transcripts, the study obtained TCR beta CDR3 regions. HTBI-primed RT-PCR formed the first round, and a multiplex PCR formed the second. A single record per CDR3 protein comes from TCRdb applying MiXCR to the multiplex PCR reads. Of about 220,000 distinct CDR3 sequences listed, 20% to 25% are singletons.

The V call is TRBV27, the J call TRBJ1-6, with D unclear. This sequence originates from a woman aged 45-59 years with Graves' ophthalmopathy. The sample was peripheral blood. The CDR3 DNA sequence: TGTGCCAGCAGTTCCGCCCTTGTTGTTCTCGGTTCACCCCTCCACTTT. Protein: CASSSALVVLGSPLHF.